A single T cell receptor beta chain is shown here with its context. The antigen this receptor binds is unknown. Base-call qualities are not available, and no considerably larger clone is one nucleotide away. This sample was included in a study of blood T cells in healthy people across ages (dated by TCRdb to the mid-2010s). Study-level background: Template switching captured roughly one uniquely barcoded TCR beta cDNA molecule per two T cells in model experiments. To track age-related changes in TCR beta repertoire diversity, the study relied on deep sequencing normalized with unique cDNA molecular identifiers. The donors were divided into four age groups: young (average around 16 years), middle-aged (roughly 40), aged (around 59) and long-lived (82). To avoid experimental bias, donors of different ages were randomly spread across the sequencing lanes. Two additional independent replicas of 1 million unique cDNA reads from the same blood draw were analyzed for two donors (one aged 18 to 29 and one aged 80 or older). Points the paper makes about the study in general: Bulk unsorted PBMC profiling prevented conclusive comparison of naive and antigen-experienced compartments. Total diversity estimates from one million sequenced T cells were considered lower bounds and underestimates. Compared with the aged group, the long-lived group had more naive CD4+ T cells, fewer expanded clones and increased TCR diversity, suggesting age selection. Observed TCR beta diversity per million T cells fell roughly linearly with age, and a significant reduction was already apparent by age around 40. Observed TCR beta diversity correlated strongly with the percentage of naive T cells measured by flow cytometry. Because the CMV infection status of the donors was unknown, age-related changes in expanded clonotypes may potentially have been confounded.

The donors were roughly 40 Caucasian individuals from Russia, aged roughly 6 to 90 years, who were systemically healthy. Approximately 9.3 milliliters of peripheral blood were drawn from each donor into EDTA-treated Vacutainer tubes. Ficoll-Paque density-gradient centrifugation was used to isolate PBMCs, with at least 7 million per sample. Trizol reagent was used to extract total RNA from the PBMCs, yielding at least 5 micrograms per sample. For every donor, flow cytometry on a PBMC aliquot measured the percentage of naive CD45RAhigh/CD27high T cells. V was cut back by 8 bases and J by 0 bases, leaving a gap of 16 bases between them. The CDR3 runs 16 amino acids, cysteine and phenylalanine included. CDR3 DNA only is kept here, 48 bases in frame from base 1. Receptors were amplified or captured by 5' RACE. The sequencer was an Illumina HiSeq 2500. The second PCR ran for roughly 7 to 12 cycles and used a J-beta primer mix along with a sample-barcoded 5' primer. A unique molecular identifier was introduced onto each TCR beta cDNA molecule by a template-switch 5' adaptor carrying 12 random nucleotides. Each sample yielded at least 2.5 million CDR3-containing paired-end reads. First-strand cDNA was synthesized from all RNA with the Mint cDNA synthesis kit, primed by a TRBC-specific oligonucleotide. After uracil-DNA glycosylase treatment, a first 18-cycle PCR used universal primers M1SS and BC2_uni_R on all cDNA. The authors' analysis ran thus. For normalization, 1 million high-quality reads were randomly selected from each sample, with every read carrying a distinct molecular identifier. Reads with shared molecular identifiers were discarded instead of being binned into consensus sequences. MiTCR, with a Q25 quality threshold and the strictest error-elimination algorithm, was used for CDR3 identification, clonotype clustering and error correction. A nonparametric unseen species model with Euler transformation was used to estimate lower-bound total TCR beta diversity. Using fastp at Q25 and MiXCR, TCRdb reprocessed the public reads and kept productive beta chains. Each record represents a unique CDR3 protein, reported with the most common genes and DNA among its rows. These V and J calls are TCRdb output, not the study's own analysis. This sample gives hundreds of thousands of distinct CDR3 sequences in total; 20% to 25% of them show up just once. The ten largest make up roughly 3.6% of the sample.

Sequencing was performed on blood. The TCR originated in a man in his 70s in good health. The receptor chain draws on TRBV12-3 or TRBV12-4 and TRBJ1-4, and the D gene may be TRBD1, 5 bases matching. DNA sequence: TGTGCCAGCCGCCGTCAGGGTAGAGCAACTAATGAAAAACTGTTTTTT. Its coded protein is CASRRQGRATNEKLFF.